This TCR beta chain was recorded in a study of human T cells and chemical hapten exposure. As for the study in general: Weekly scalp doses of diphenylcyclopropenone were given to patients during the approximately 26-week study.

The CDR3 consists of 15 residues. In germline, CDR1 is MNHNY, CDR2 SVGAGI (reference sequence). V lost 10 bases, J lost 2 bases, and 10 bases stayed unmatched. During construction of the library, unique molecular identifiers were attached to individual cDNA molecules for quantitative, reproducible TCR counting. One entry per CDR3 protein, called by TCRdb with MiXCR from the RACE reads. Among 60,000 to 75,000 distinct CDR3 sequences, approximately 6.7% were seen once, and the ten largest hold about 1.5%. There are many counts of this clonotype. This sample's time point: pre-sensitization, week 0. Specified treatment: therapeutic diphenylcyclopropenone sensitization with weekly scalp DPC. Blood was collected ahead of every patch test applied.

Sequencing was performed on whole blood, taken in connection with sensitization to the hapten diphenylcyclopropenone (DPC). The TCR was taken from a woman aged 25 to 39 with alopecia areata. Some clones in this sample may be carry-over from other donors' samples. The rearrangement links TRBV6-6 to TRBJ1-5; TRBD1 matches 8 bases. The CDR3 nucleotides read TGTGCCACCCAGGGGGCCCCGGGTGGCAATCAGCCCCAGCATTTT. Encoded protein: CATQGAPGGNQPQHF.